This T cell receptor (beta chain) was identified in a study of blood T cell repertoires in COVID-19. Study details: Donors in the United States, Italy and Spain gave samples during acute or convalescent COVID-19. PBMCs, B-cell-depleted T cells, or T cells provided the cDNA or gDNA that made up the material.

Source study methods: Estimated nucleated cell counts came from reference gene primer amplification. The protocol was immunoSEQ multiplex PCR, while the TCRdb copy is restricted to in-frame clones and leaves out a portion. V and J calls and clone size come straight from that table; D and trimming were deduced from the DNA. The data contain 130,000 to 150,000 clones, 88% of them singletons. Germline-derived CDR1 and CDR2 are MNHEY and SVGAGI. Deletions cut 6 bases from V and 2 bases from J, with 7 bases between. CDR3 length equals 12 residues. Source material: peripheral blood. The V and J genes are TRBV6-5 and TRBJ1-2, with D unclear. The receptor was isolated from a woman between 45 and 65 years old with acute or convalescent COVID-19. In nucleotides, the CDR3 is TGTGCCAGCAGCTCAGGCAACTATGGCTACACCTTC. Translation: CASSSGNYGYTF.